One sample yielded the 4 T cell receptor beta chains listed below, sequenced in a study of blood T cell repertoires in COVID-19. Clones were read by immunoSEQ multiplex PCR, and TCRdb kept only the in-frame ones, dropping some. The table lists 95,000 or so clones, about four fifths of them singletons. Input material: peripheral blood. Source of these receptors: a human donor in a cohort sampled during active COVID-19.

The chain uses TRBV10-3 and TRBJ2-7; no definite D call. The CDR3 length is 13 residues. The germline V and J ends were trimmed by 10 bases and 0 bases, with 13 bases remaining between them. Per the germline V gene, CDR1 is ENHRY and CDR2 is SYGVKD. The CDR3 is CASADSSSYEQYF. For the CDR3, the DNA is TGTGCCAGTGCAGACTCGAGCTCCTACGAGCAGTACTTC.

J is TRBJ1-5 and V is TRBV18; TRBD1 matches at 10 bases. V dropped 8 bases and J dropped 7; count of bases not matched to a gene: 8. The V gene's germline CDR1 is KGHSH and CDR2 LQKENI. The CDR3 is 14 amino acids. The CDR3 protein is CASGQGVGGQPQHF. The DNA of the CDR3 is TGTGCCAGCGGACAGGGGGTGGGGGGACAGCCCCAGCATTTT. Combining the CDR3 with reference TRBV18 and TRBJ1-5 gives the whole variable domain NAGVMQNPRHLVRRRGQEARLRCSPMKGHSHVYWYRQLPEEGLKFMVYLQKENIIDESGMPKERFSAEFPKEGPSILRIQQVVRGDSAAYFCASGQGVGGQPQHFGDGTRLSIL.

The rearrangement uses TRBV19 and TRBJ2-1, with 12 nucleotides matching TRBD2. The germline gives CDR1 LNHDA, CDR2 SQIVND (reference sequence). Germline trimming cut 4 bases from V and 0 bases from J; bases unmatched to any gene: 10. The CDR3 is 19 amino acids. CDR3 sequence reads: CASSTRLAGVQSSYNEQFF. The CDR3 coding sequence is TGTGCCAGTAGTACCCGACTAGCGGGGGTCCAAAGCTCCTACAATGAGCAGTTCTTC.

V usage is TRBV7-8 and J usage is TRBJ1-2; D is uncertain. V was cut by 5 bases and J by 5 bases, with 18 bases left in between. Germline CDR1 is SGHVS and CDR2 is FQNEAQ. The CDR3 spans 15 residues. The CDR3 nucleotides read TGTGCCAGCAGCCCTCTGGGCGAAAAGGTTTATGGCTACACCTTC. This translates into CASSPLGEKVYGYTF.